This T cell receptor beta chain comes out of a study of T-cell memory formation after mild COVID-19. TCRdb processed the 5' RACE reads anew with MiXCR; each CDR3 protein has one entry. Of roughly 80,000 distinct CDR3 sequences detected, approximately 25% appear once; the ten largest clones hold under 45%. Germline lookup yields CDR1 SGHTA and CDR2 FQGNSA. The CDR3 is 14 amino acids. Trimming removed 1 base from V and 6 bases from J; junction bases left unmatched: 4. This clonotype has only one observation. The clonotype originates from a man between 18 and 35 years old who had mild COVID-19 (a few samples of this study predate the infection). Cell type and time point are not known. The genes are TRBV7-2 and TRBJ2-3; 7 bases are shared with TRBD2. The sequenced material came from PBMCs or a T cell subset sorted from them (not recorded which). CDR3 bases: TGTGCCAGCAGCTTAGGCGGGGGAGGGGATACGCAGTATTTT. This sequence encodes CASSLGGGGDTQYF.